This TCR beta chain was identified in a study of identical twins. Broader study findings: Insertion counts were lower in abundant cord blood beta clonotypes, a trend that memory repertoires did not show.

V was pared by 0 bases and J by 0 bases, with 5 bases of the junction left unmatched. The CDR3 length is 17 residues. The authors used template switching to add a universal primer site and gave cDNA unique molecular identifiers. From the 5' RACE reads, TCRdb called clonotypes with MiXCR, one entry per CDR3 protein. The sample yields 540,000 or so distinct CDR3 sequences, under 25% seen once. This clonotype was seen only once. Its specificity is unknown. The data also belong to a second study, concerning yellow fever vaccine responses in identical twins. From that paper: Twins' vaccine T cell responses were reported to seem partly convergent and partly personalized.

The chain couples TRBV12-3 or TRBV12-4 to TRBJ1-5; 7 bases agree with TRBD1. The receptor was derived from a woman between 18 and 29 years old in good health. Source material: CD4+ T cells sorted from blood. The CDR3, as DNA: TGTGCCAGCAGTTTAGCGCAGGGGGAATATAGCAATCAGCCCCAGCATTTT. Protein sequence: CASSLAQGEYSNQPQHF.